The 5 T cell receptor beta chains reported below all come from one sample, sequenced in a study of CD8+ T cells in alopecia areata. Following RNA extraction, reverse transcription yielded cDNA that acted as the sequencing template. Here immunoSEQ multiplex PCR was the method, and the copy in TCRdb shows in-frame clones only, minus some. The sample includes about 300,000 clones, 55% to 70% of them seen just once. The sample's treatment: oral pan-JAK inhibitor, 5-10 mg twice daily. Specimen: CD4+ T cells sorted from blood, collected at week 24, from a patient treated with tofacitinib. The receptor source for this set is a human donor with alopecia areata.

The V gene is TRBV4-1, the J gene TRBJ1-2; no clear D. CDR1 and CDR2 (germline): MGHRA, YSYEKL. Trimming stripped 2 bases from V and 0 bases from J, with 13 bases between. This CDR3 is 16 amino acids long. The CDR3 here is CASSQLMASTNYGYTF. DNA for the CDR3: TGCGCCAGCAGCCAATTGATGGCCTCGACTAACTATGGCTACACCTTC.

The genes are TRBV15 and TRBJ1-2; TRBD1 matches 9 bases. Looked up from germline, CDR1 is LNHNV and CDR2 is YYDKDF (reference sequence). The ends lost 9 bases at V and 2 bases at J; junction bases unmatched: 4. This CDR3 is 13 amino acids long. CDR3 loop: CATTDRGNYGYTF. In nucleotides, the CDR3 is TGTGCCACAACGGACAGGGGCAACTATGGCTACACCTTC.

This clone was counted only a few times. The chain has TRBV28 and TRBJ2-1; TRBD1 matches at 7 bases. This CDR3 region has 15 residues. Germline assignment: CDR1 MDHEN and CDR2 SYDVKM. V lost 6 bases, J lost 8 bases, and 13 bases stayed unmatched. DNA for the CDR3: TGTGCCAGCAGCGACAGGGTGGGCGGCTTCGATGAGCAGTTCTTC. It is translated as CASSDRVGGFDEQFF.

This rearrangement joins TRBV25-1 to TRBJ2-1, with 9 nucleotides matching TRBD2. This CDR3 comprises 15 residues. The germline gives CDR1 MGHDK, CDR2 SYGVNS. The V and J ends lost 3 bases and 2 bases, in that order; junction bases with no gene match: 2. The CDR3 reads CASSEGLAAYNEQFF. The CDR3 DNA reads TGTGCCAGCAGTGAGGGACTAGCCGCCTACAATGAGCAGTTCTTC.

This clone was seen once. The gene calls are TRBV7-2 and TRBJ1-2, with D possibly being TRBD1 (5 bases). The germline V and J ends were trimmed by 1 base and 6 bases, with 9 bases remaining between them. The germline CDR1 and CDR2 sequences are SGHTA and FQGNSA. This CDR3 spans 13 amino acids. The chain's CDR3 is CASSLGGQNGYTF. In DNA, the CDR3 is TGTGCCAGCAGCTTAGGGGGCCAGAATGGCTACACCTTC.